One and the same sample provided the 25 T cell receptor beta chains below, sequenced in a study of shared clonotypes between healthy human individuals. Profiled with immunoSEQ multiplex PCR; TCRdb holds only in-frame clones, not every one. This sample carries 2.3 million or so clones, 90% to 95% of them seen once, and the ten largest clones take about 0.39%. The specimen was naive CD4+ T cells from PBMCs. Specified subset: CD45RA+ positively selected. The receptors derive from a man between 18 and 35 years old in good health. Some clones in this sample may be carry-over from other donors' samples.

This sequence joins TRBV5-5 and TRBJ2-1, with a possible D match to TRBD2 (5 bases). This CDR3 is 13 amino acids long. V was shortened by 4 bases and J by 6 bases, with 11 bases between the two germline ends. Germline-derived CDR1 and CDR2 are SGHKS and YYEKEE (reference sequence). The CDR3 nucleotides are TGTGCCAGCAGCGGCGGACTTTTCAATGAGCAGTTCTTC. Protein product: CASSGGLFNEQFF.

As to this clone: Other DNA sequences within the sample encode an identical CDR3. The chain recombines TRBV29-1 with TRBJ1-1; D is unresolved. V lost 8 bases, J lost 5 bases, and 15 bases lay in between. In germline, CDR1 is SQVTM, CDR2 ANQGSEA. The length of the CDR3 is 12 residues. CDR3 DNA: TGCAGCTCGACTGCGGGAGATACTGAAGCTTTCTTT. The encoded protein is CSSTAGDTEAFF.

The rearrangement uses TRBV4-3 and TRBJ2-7; 10 bases map to TRBD2. The CDR3 loop spans 16 amino acids. Germline values: CDR1 LGHNA, CDR2 YSLEER. Trimming cost V 0 bases and J 2 bases; bases outside gene matches: 4. CDR3 in DNA: TGCGCCAGCAGCCAAGATCCCCTAGCGGGAGCCTACGAGCAGTACTTC. This translates into CASSQDPLAGAYEQYF.

The V gene is TRBV5-1, the J gene TRBJ2-7; 8 nucleotides align to TRBD1. Unmatched junction bases numbered 4, after V lost 0 bases and J lost 5 bases. Germline V gene lookup returns CDR1 SGHRS and CDR2 YFSETQ. The CDR3 consists of 14 residues. The CDR3 sequence is CASSLEDRAHEQYF. The CDR3 coding sequence is TGCGCCAGCAGCTTGGAGGACAGGGCCCACGAGCAGTACTTC. The variable domain in full, with the rest retrieved from reference TRBV5-1 and TRBJ2-7, is KAGVTQTPRYLIKTRGQQVTLSCSPISGHRSVSWYQQTPGQGLQFLFEYFSETQRNKGNFPGRFSGRQFSNSRSEMNVSTLELGDSALYLCASSLEDRAHEQYFGPGTRLTVT.

This chain connects TRBV5-1 to TRBJ2-7; 7 nucleotides match TRBD1. The CDR3 runs 15 residues. The ends lost 0 bases at V and 2 bases at J; junction bases unmatched: 5. Per germline, CDR1 SGHRS and CDR2 YFSETQ. CDR3 sequence reads: CASSLEAGTAYEQYF. CDR3 DNA sequence: TGCGCCAGCAGCTTGGAGGCCGGGACAGCCTACGAGCAGTACTTC.

This clone was seen only once. At one end the junction does not follow the germline gene, possibly because of a read error. This chain joins TRBV28 and TRBJ1-5; D ambiguous. Germline-derived CDR1 and CDR2 are MDHEN and SYDVKM. CDR3 length: 18 residues. The CDR3 DNA sequence: TGTGCCAGCAGTTTCCTTTCCCCTCTAAAGGGTAGCGATCAGCCCCAGCATTTT. This encodes CASSFLSPLKGSDQPQHF.

On this clone: This same CDR3 is encoded by further DNA sequences in the sample. The rearrangement links TRBV7-9 to TRBJ2-3, with 8 bases matching TRBD1. The ends lost 3 bases at V and 3 bases at J; junction bases unmatched: 5. CDR1 and CDR2 from the germline V gene are SEHNR and FQNEAQ (reference sequence). The length of the CDR3 is 15 residues. In nucleotides, the CDR3 is TGTGCCAGCAGCTTGGGGACAGGCCTTACAGATACGCAGTATTTT. Its protein is CASSLGTGLTDTQYF.

The chain carries TRBV10-2 and TRBJ1-1; no firm D call. The germline CDR1 and CDR2 sequences are WSHSY and SAAADI. This CDR3 contains 14 residues. Trimming shortened V by 2 bases and J by 1 base, and 8 bases separated the two germline ends. The CDR3 region has the DNA TGCGCCAGCAGTGAGAGGGTGACGAACACTGAAGCTTTCTTT. This translates into CASSERVTNTEAFF.

In nucleotides, the CDR3 is TGTGCCACCAGCAGAGGAAGGGGGATGACTGGAAACACCATATATTTT. This encodes CATSRGRGMTGNTIYF. V usage is TRBV15 and J usage is TRBJ1-3; tentative D call: TRBD1 (6 bases). The ends were cut back, 1 base at V and 2 bases at J, with 12 bases in the middle. The CDR3 has 16 amino acids. Germline CDR1 is LNHNV and CDR2 is YYDKDF (reference sequence).

Of note for this clone: Other nucleotide sequences in the sample specify the same CDR3. This sequence joins TRBV10-3 and TRBJ2-7; D is unresolved. The CDR3 is 14 amino acids. V lost 0 bases, J lost 3 bases, and 9 bases lay in between. Germline-derived CDR1 and CDR2 are ENHRY and SYGVKD. The DNA for the CDR3 is TGTGCCATCAGTGAGTCGGCAGCTAGCTACGAGCAGTACTTC. Residues: CAISESAASYEQYF.

On this clone: At the DNA level, this CDR3 is encoded by other sequences in the same sample as well. The genes are TRBV28 and TRBJ2-7; tentatively, D is TRBD1 or TRBD2 (5 bases each). The CDR3 extends over 14 amino acids. V shed 0 bases and J shed 4 bases, with 10 bases lying between them. The germline V gene has CDR1 MDHEN and CDR2 SYDVKM. The CDR3 DNA reads as TGTGCCAGCAGTTTATGGGGACCGAATTACGAGCAGTACTTC. Translation gives CASSLWGPNYEQYF.

The chain employs TRBV30 and TRBJ2-4, with 7 nucleotides matching TRBD1. The length of the CDR3 is 14 residues. V shed 2 bases and J 7 bases; nucleotides not matched to a gene: 8. The germline gives CDR1 GTSNPN, CDR2 SVGIG (reference sequence). This CDR3 reads CAWSLGQWFNIQYF. CDR3 DNA sequence: TGTGCCTGGAGTCTGGGACAGTGGTTTAACATTCAGTACTTC.

DNA for the CDR3: TGTGCCAGCAGCTTAACGGCTCTTGAGCAGTTCTTC. Its translation: CASSLTALEQFF. The chain couples TRBV7-2 to TRBJ2-1; D is ambiguous. V was shortened by 2 bases and J by 9 bases, with 8 bases between the two germline ends. The CDR3 loop spans 12 amino acids. Germline CDR1 and CDR2: SGHTA and FQGNSA.

The V gene is TRBV4-2, the J gene TRBJ1-2; 9 bases agree with TRBD1. This CDR3 comprises 19 residues. The V gene's germline CDR1 is LGHNA and CDR2 YNFKEQ. J was trimmed by 0 bases and V by 4 bases; bases with no gene match: 15. DNA for the CDR3: TGTGCCAGCAGCCGCCCCGGGACAGGGAGTGGCTCCCCTAACTATGGCTACACCTTC. Protein: CASSRPGTGSGSPNYGYTF.

To note about this clone: This sample includes further DNA sequences coding for the same CDR3. This chain links TRBV5-1 with TRBJ2-5; TRBD2 matches at 14 bases. This CDR3 has 16 residues. Germline CDR1 reads SGHRS; CDR2 reads YFSETQ. Trimming took 4 bases from V and 0 from J; bases not matched to a gene: 2. CDR3 nucleotide sequence: TGCGCCAGCAGCCCGGGACTAGCGGGAGACCAAGAGACCCAGTACTTC. This sequence encodes CASSPGLAGDQETQYF.

The V and J genes are TRBV19 and TRBJ1-1; D remains unclear. CDR3 length: 13 residues. V lost 4 bases and J lost 0, with 6 bases in between. Germline assignment: CDR1 LNHDA and CDR2 SQIVND (reference sequence). The CDR3 spells CASSKGLNTEAFF. As DNA, the CDR3 is TGTGCCAGTAGTAAAGGGTTGAACACTGAAGCTTTCTTT.

This clone was picked up one time. The rearrangement uses TRBV5-4 and TRBJ1-1, with D perhaps TRBD1 (5 bases). CDR3 length: 16 amino acids. V lost 5 bases to trimming and J lost 6 bases, with 23 bases between them. Germline-derived CDR1 and CDR2 are SGHNT and YYREEE (reference sequence). CDR3 residues: CASRPGTGPGSAEAFF. DNA of the CDR3: TGTGCCAGCAGACCAGGGACGGGACCCGGGAGCGCTGAAGCTTTCTTT.

On this clone: This sample includes further DNA sequences coding for the same CDR3. The chain recombines TRBV4-3 with TRBJ2-7, with a possible D match to TRBD1 (6 bases). The CDR3 consists of 14 residues. Per germline, CDR1 LGHNA and CDR2 YSLEER. Trimming removed 0 bases at V and 3 bases at J, with 9 bases between. CDR3 DNA: TGCGCCAGCAGCCAAGAGGGCAGGGGCTACGAGCAGTACTTC. Its translation is CASSQEGRGYEQYF.

The chain combines TRBV19 with TRBJ1-1, with D hard to call. Germline CDR1 and CDR2: LNHDA and SQIVND (reference sequence). CDR3 length: 13 amino acids. The ends were cut back, 2 bases at V and 1 base at J, with 5 bases in the middle. In DNA form, the CDR3 reads TGTGCCAGTAGTATAAAGGGGAACACTGAAGCTTTCTTT. Protein: CASSIKGNTEAFF. Together with reference TRBV19 and TRBJ1-1, the CDR3 gives the full variable domain: DGGITQSPKYLFRKEGQNVTLSCEQNLNHDAMYWYRQDPGQGLRLIYYSQIVNDFQKGDIAEGYSVSREKKESFPLTVTSAQKNPTAFYLCASSIKGNTEAFFGQGTRLTVV.

The chain employs TRBV7-3 and TRBJ1-2, with D tentatively TRBD1 (6 bases). Trimming left V 5 bases short and J 2 bases short, with 9 bases between. The CDR3 totals 13 residues. Germline V gene sequence: CDR1 SGHTA, CDR2 FQGTGA. The CDR3 DNA sequence: TGTGCCAGCAGCGTTACAGGGAACTATGGCTACACCTTC. It is translated as CASSVTGNYGYTF.

V and J are TRBV5-6 and TRBJ2-3, with D tentatively TRBD1 (6 bases). CDR1 and CDR2 from the germline V gene are SGHDT and YYEEEE. V lost 0 bases, J lost 9 bases, and 11 bases lay in between. The CDR3 runs 13 residues. CDR3 sequence: CASSLGPRGTQYF. CDR3 bases: TGTGCCAGCAGCTTGGGTCCAAGGGGGACGCAGTATTTT.

The V and J genes are TRBV7-8 and TRBJ1-2, with 10 bases matching TRBD1. CDR1 and CDR2 (germline): SGHVS, FQNEAQ. Trimming cost V 5 bases and J 3 bases; bases outside gene matches: 3. The CDR3 is 14 amino acids. The CDR3 sequence is CASSTGQGDYGYTF. The CDR3 DNA reads TGTGCCAGCAGCACCGGACAGGGGGACTATGGCTACACCTTC.

The V gene is TRBV2, the J gene TRBJ1-3; D uncertain. The germline V and J ends were trimmed by 4 bases and 0 bases, with 19 bases remaining between them. This CDR3 is 18 amino acids long. Looked up from germline, CDR1 is SNHLY and CDR2 is FYNNEI. The CDR3 region is CASSVSPATGFSGNTIYF. DNA of the CDR3: TGTGCCAGCAGTGTAAGTCCAGCGACTGGGTTCTCTGGAAACACCATATATTTT.

This CDR3 is CASSAVPGLAGVYDIQYF. CDR3 in DNA: TGTGCCAGCAGTGCTGTTCCGGGACTAGCGGGAGTGTACGACATTCAGTACTTC. J is TRBJ2-4 and V is TRBV25-1, with 14 positions matching TRBD2. This CDR3 is built from 18 residues. The ends lost 4 bases at V and 8 bases at J; junction bases unmatched: 13. CDR1 is MGHDK, CDR2 SYGVNS, per germline.

The chain is built from TRBV19 and TRBJ2-2; D remains ambiguous. This CDR3 is 12 amino acids long. Germline V gene sequence: CDR1 LNHDA, CDR2 SQIVND (reference sequence). Trimming took 10 bases from V and 7 from J, leaving 13 bases between them. CDR3 bases: TGTGCCACCAAGTTAAGTGGCGGGGAGCTGTTTTTT. It encodes CATKLSGGELFF.